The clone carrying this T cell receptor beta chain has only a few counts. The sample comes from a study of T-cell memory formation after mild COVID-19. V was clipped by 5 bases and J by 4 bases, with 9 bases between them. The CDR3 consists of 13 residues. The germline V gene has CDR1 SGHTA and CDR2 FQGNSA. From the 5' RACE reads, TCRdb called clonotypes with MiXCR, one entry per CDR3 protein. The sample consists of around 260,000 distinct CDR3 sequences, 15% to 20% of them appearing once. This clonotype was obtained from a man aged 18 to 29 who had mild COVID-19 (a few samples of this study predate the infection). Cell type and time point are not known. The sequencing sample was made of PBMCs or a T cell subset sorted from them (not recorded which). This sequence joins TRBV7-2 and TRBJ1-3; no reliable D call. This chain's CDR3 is CASSQSLGNTIYF. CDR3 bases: TGTGCCAGCAGCCAATCTCTCGGAAACACCATATATTTT.